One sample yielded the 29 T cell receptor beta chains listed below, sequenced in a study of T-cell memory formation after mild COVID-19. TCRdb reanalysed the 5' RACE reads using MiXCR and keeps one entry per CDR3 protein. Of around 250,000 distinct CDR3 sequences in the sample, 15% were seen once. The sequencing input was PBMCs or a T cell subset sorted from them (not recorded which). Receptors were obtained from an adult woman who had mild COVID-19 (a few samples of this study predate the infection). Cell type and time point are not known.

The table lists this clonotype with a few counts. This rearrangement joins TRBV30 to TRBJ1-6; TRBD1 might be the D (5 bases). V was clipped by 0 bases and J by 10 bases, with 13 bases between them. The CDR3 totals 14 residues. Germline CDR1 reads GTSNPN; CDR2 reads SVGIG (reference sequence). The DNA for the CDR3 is TGTGCCTGGAGTGTAGAGGGGCCTAGATCACCCCTCCACTTT. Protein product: CAWSVEGPRSPLHF.

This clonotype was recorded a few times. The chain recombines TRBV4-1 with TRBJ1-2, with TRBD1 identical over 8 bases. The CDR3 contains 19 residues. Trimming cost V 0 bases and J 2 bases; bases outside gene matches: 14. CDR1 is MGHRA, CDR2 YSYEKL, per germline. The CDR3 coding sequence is TGCGCCAGCAGCCAAGATTTTATCGGACAGGGCAAATCAAACTATGGCTACACCTTC. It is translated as CASSQDFIGQGKSNYGYTF.

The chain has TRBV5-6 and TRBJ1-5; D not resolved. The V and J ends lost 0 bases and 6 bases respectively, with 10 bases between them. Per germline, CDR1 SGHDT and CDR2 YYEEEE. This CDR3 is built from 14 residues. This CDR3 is CASSLGPRGQPQHF. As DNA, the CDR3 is TGTGCCAGCAGCTTGGGACCCCGGGGTCAGCCCCAGCATTTT.

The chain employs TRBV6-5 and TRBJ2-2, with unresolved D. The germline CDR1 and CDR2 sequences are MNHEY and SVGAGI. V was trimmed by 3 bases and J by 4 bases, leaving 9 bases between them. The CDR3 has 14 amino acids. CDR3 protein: CASSYIGGTGELFF. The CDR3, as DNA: TGTGCCAGCAGTTATATTGGTGGCACCGGGGAGCTGTTTTTT.

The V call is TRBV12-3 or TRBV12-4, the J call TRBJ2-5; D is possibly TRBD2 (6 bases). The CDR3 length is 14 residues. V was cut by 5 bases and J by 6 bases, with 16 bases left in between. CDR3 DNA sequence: TGTGCCAGCAGTCGGGACTCCCAGACGAAGACCCAGTACTTC. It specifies CASSRDSQTKTQYF.

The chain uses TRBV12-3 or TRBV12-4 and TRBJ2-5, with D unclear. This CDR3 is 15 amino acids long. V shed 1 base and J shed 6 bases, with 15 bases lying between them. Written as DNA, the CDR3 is TGTGCCAGCAGTTTAGTAGGGTCCTACAGTCAGACCCAGTACTTC. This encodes CASSLVGSYSQTQYF.

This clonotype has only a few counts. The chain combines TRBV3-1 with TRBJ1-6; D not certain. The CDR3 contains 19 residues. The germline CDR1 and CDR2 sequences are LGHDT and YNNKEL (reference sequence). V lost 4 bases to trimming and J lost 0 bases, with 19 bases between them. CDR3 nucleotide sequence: TGTGCCAGCAGCCCCCGGGATAGAAGACTTAGCTCCTATAATTCACCCCTCCACTTT. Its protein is CASSPRDRRLSSYNSPLHF.

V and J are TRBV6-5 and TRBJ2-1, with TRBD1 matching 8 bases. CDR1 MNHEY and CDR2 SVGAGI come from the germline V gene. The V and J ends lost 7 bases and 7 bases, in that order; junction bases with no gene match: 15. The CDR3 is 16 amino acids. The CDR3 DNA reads TGTGCCAGCACCCCGGTGGGGGCAGGGGGCCGGAATGAGCAGTTCTTC. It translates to CASTPVGAGGRNEQFF.

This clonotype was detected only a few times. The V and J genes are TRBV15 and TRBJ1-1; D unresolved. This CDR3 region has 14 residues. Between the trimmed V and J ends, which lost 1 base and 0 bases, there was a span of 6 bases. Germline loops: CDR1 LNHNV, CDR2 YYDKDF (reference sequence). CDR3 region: CATSRAGMNTEAFF. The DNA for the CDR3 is TGTGCCACCAGCAGAGCGGGCATGAACACTGAAGCTTTCTTT.

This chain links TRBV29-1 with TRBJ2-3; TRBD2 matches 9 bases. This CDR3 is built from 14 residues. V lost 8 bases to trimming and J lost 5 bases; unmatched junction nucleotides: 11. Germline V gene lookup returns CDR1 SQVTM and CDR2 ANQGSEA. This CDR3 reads CSLRPIAGEDTQYF. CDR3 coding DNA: TGCAGCCTCCGACCCATAGCGGGAGAAGATACGCAGTATTTT.

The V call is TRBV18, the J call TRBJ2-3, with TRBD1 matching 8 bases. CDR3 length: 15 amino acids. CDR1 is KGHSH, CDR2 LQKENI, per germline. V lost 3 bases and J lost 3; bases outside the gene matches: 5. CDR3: CASSPNRGRTDTQYF. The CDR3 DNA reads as TGTGCCAGCTCACCCAACAGGGGGAGGACAGATACGCAGTATTTT. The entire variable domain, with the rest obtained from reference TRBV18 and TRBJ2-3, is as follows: NAGVMQNPRHLVRRRGQEARLRCSPMKGHSHVYWYRQLPEEGLKFMVYLQKENIIDESGMPKERFSAEFPKEGPSILRIQQVVRGDSAAYFCASSPNRGRTDTQYFGPGTRLTVL.

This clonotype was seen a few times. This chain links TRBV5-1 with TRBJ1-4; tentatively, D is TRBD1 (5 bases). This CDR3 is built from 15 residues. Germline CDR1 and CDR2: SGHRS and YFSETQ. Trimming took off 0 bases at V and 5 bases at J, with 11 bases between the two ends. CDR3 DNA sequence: TGCGCCAGCAGCTTGGATCCAGGGAACAATGAAAAACTGTTTTTT. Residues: CASSLDPGNNEKLFF.

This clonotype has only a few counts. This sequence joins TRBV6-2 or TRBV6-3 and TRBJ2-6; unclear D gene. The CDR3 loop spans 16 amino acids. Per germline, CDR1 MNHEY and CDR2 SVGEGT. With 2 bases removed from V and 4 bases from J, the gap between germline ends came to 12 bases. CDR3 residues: CASSYTHGAGANVLTF. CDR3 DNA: TGTGCCAGCAGTTACACCCATGGCGCCGGGGCCAACGTCCTGACTTTC.

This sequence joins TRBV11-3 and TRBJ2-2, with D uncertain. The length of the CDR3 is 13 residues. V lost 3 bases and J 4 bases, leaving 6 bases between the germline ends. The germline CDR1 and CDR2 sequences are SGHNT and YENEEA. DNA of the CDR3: TGTGCCAGCAGCTTCAGGCCCACCGGGGAGCTGTTTTTT. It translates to CASSFRPTGELFF.

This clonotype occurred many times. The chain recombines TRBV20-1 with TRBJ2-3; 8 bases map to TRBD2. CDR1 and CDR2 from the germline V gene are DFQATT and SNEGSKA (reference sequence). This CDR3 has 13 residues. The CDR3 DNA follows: TGCAGCGGGGGGGCGACTAGCACAGATACGCAGTATTTT. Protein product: CSGGATSTDTQYF.

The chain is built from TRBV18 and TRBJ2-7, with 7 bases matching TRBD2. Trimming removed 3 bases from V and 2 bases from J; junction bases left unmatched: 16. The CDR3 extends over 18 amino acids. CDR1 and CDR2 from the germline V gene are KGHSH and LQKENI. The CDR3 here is CASSPLTPFAGVTYEQYF. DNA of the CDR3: TGTGCCAGCTCACCCCTTACCCCTTTCGCGGGAGTCACCTACGAGCAGTACTTC.

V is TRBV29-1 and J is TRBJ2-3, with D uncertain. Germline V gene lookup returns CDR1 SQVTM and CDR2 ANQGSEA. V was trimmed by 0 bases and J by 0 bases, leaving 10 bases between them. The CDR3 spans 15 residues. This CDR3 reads CSVEDNVRSTDTQYF. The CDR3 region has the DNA TGCAGCGTTGAAGATAATGTAAGGAGCACAGATACGCAGTATTTT.

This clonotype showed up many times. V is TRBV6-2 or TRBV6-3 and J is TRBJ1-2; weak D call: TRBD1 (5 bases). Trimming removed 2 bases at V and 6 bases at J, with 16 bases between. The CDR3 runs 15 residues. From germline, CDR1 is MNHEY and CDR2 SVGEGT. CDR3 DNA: TGTGCCAGCAGTTACCCCCAGGGACCGGTGAATGGCTACACCTTC. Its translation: CASSYPQGPVNGYTF.

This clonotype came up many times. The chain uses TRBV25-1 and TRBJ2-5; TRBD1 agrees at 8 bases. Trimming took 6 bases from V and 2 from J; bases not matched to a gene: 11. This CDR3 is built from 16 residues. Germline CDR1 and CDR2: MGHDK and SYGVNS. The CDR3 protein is CASSTERTGNQETQYF. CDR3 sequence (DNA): TGTGCCAGCAGCACCGAACGGACAGGGAATCAAGAGACCCAGTACTTC. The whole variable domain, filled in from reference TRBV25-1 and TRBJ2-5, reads EADIYQTPRYLVIGTGKKITLECSQTMGHDKMYWYQQDPGMELHLIHYSYGVNSTEKGDLSSESTVSRIRTEHFPLTLESARPSHTSQYLCASSTERTGNQETQYFGPGTRLLVL.

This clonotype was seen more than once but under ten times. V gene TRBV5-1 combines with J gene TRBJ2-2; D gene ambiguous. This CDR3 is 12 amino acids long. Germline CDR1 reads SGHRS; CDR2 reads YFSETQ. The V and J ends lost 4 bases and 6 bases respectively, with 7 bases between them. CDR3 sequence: CASSGSPGELFF. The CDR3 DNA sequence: TGCGCCAGCAGCGGGTCCCCCGGGGAGCTGTTTTTT.

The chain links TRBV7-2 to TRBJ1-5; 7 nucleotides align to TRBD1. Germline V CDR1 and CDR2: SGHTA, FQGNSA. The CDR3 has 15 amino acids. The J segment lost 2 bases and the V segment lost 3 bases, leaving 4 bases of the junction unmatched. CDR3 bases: TGTGCCAGCAGCTTTACAGGGGATCGCAATCAGCCCCAGCATTTT. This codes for CASSFTGDRNQPQHF.

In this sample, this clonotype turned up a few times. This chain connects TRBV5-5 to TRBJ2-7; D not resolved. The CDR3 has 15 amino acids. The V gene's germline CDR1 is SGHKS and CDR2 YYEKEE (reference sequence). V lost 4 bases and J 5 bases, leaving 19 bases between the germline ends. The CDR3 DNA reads TGTGCCAGCAGCATTGGTAGGCCAGGATTACACGAGCAGTACTTC. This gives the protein CASSIGRPGLHEQYF.

This CDR3 reads CASSQQGLNIQYF. CDR3 bases: TGCGCCAGCAGCCAACAAGGTCTGAACATTCAGTACTTC. The chain carries TRBV4-3 and TRBJ2-4; D not resolved. Germline values: CDR1 LGHNA, CDR2 YSLEER. Deletions cut 2 bases from V and 7 bases from J, with 9 bases between. The CDR3 length is 13 residues.

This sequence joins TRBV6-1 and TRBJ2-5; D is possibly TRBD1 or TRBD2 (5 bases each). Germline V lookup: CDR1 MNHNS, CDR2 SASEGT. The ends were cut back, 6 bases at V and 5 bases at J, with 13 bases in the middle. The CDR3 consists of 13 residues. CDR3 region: CASRGPPGETQYF. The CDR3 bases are TGTGCCAGCAGGGGACCTCCCGGGGAGACCCAGTACTTC.

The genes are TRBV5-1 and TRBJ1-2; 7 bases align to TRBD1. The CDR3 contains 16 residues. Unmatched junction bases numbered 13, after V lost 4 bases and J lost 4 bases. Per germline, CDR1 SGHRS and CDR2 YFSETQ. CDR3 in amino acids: CASSDPRTGGIYGYTF. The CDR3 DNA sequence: TGCGCCAGCAGCGATCCTAGGACAGGCGGCATCTATGGCTACACCTTC.

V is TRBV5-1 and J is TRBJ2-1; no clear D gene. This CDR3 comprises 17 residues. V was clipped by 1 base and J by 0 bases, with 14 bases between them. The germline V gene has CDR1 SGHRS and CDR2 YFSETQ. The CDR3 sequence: CASSLTLAANSYNEQFF. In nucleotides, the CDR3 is TGCGCCAGCAGCTTGACCTTGGCTGCGAACTCCTACAATGAGCAGTTCTTC.

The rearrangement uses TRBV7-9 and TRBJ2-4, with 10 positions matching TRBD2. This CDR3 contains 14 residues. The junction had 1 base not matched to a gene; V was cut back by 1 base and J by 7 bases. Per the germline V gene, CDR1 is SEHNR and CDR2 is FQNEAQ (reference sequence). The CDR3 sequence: CASSLVAGGNIQYF. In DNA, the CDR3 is TGTGCCAGCAGCTTAGTAGCGGGAGGTAACATTCAGTACTTC. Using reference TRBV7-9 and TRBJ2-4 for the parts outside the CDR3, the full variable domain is DTGVSQNPRHKITKRGQNVTFRCDPISEHNRLYWYRQTLGQGPEFLTYFQNEAQLEKSRLLSDRFSAERPKGSFSTLEIQRTEQGDSAMYLCASSLVAGGNIQYFGAGTRLSVL.

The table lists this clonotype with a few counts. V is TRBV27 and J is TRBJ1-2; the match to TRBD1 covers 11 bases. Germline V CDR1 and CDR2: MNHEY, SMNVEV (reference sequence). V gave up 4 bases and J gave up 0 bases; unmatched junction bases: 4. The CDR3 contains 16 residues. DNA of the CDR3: TGTGCCAGCAGTTCGGGGACAGGGGGTCCTAACTATGGCTACACCTTC. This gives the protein CASSSGTGGPNYGYTF.

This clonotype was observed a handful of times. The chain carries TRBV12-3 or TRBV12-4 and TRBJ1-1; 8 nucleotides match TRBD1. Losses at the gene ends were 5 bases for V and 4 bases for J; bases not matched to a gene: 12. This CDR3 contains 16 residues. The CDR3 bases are TGTGCCAGCAGTACCAGTCGGACAGGGTATTCCACTGAAGCTTTCTTT. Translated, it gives CASSTSRTGYSTEAFF.